This TCR beta chain was captured in a study of long-term antiretroviral therapy in people with HIV. Survey level was the resolution at which the v3.0 immunoSEQ assay ran. Sequencing targeted about 35,000-50,000 T-cell genomes per sample. Repertoires were generated with immunoSEQ multiplex PCR, while TCRdb's copy carries only in-frame clones and drops some. This repertoire shows about 24,000 clones, roughly 82% found once; its top ten account for approximately 4.5%. The germline CDR1 and CDR2 sequences are SNHLY and FYNNEI. With 2 bases clipped from V and 4 bases from J, the junction kept 4 bases outside the gene matches. The CDR3 is 15 amino acids. Each donor had at least one pre-ART and at least two post-ART PBMC samples. Every one of the participants with HIV received treatment in the United States.

The TCR comes from a man in his thirties or forties with HIV. The chain couples TRBV2 to TRBJ2-2; 7 bases agree with TRBD1. The material was unsorted PBMCs, obtained roughly 6.1 years after starting antiretroviral therapy. The DNA for the CDR3 is TGTGCCAGCAGTGAAAGCAGGGGGTTCACCGGGGAGCTGTTTTTT. Translated: CASSESRGFTGELFF.